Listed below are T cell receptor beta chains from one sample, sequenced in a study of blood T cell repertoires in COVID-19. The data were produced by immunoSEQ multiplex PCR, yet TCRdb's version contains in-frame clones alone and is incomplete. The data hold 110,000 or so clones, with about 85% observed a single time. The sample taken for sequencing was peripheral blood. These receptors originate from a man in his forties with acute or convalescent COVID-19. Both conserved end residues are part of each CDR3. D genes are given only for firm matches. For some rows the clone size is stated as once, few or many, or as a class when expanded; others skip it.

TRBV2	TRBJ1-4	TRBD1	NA	TGTGCCAGCAGTGACGAACAGGGGATCTTCGATGAAAAACTGTTTTTT	CASSDEQGIFDEKLFF
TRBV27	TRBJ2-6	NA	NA	TGTGCCAGCAGTTTATCTGGGGGGTCTGGGGCCAACGTCCTGACTTTC	CASSLSGGSGANVLTF
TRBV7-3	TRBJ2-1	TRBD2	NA	TGTGCCAGCAGCCTCAACCCCGAACGGGGGGGCCTTCTTGAGCAGTTCTTC	CASSLNPERGGLLEQFF
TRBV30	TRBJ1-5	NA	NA	TGTGCCTGGAGTCCGGCGGACAATCAGCCCCAGCATTTT	CAWSPADNQPQHF
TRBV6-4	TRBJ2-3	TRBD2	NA	TGTGCCAGCAGCCCAATAGCGGGGCTCACAGATACGCAGTATTTT	CASSPIAGLTDTQYF
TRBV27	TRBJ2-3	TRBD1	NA	TGTGCCAGCAGTTTGAGTGCGGGACAGGGGGCAGATACGCAGTATTTT	CASSLSAGQGADTQYF
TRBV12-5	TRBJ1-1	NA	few	TGTGCTAGTGGTCCCCCGCCAGTTAACACTGAAGCTTTCTTT	CASGPPPVNTEAFF
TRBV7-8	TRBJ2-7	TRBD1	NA	TGTGCCAGCAGACCGACAGGGGCCTACGAGCAGTACTTC	CASRPTGAYEQYF
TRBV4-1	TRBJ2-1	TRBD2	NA	TGCGCCAGCAGCCCCGTTGGCGGGGGGGCCTTGGATGAGCAGTTCTTC	CASSPVGGGALDEQFF
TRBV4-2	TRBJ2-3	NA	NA	TGTGCCAGCAGCCATTACGGGGGACCCTCTAGCACAGATACGCAGTATTTT	CASSHYGGPSSTDTQYF
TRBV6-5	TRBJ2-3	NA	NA	TGTGCCAGCATTGGGGGGGGGCAGACAGATACGCAGTATTTT	CASIGGGQTDTQYF
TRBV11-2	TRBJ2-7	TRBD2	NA	TGTGCCAGCAGCCAAACTAGCGGGGGGGCCTACGAGCAGTACTTC	CASSQTSGGAYEQYF
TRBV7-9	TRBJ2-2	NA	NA	TGTGCCAGCAGCCCGCTTCCGAGACATTCCGGGGAGCTGTTTTTT	CASSPLPRHSGELFF
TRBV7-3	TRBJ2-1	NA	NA	TGTGCCAGCAGCCCCCAGGCGGGAAACAATGAGCAGTTCTTC	CASSPQAGNNEQFF
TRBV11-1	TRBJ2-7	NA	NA	TGTGCCAGCAGCTTTTATAAGGACAGAGAAAGCTACGAGCAGTACTTC	CASSFYKDRESYEQYF
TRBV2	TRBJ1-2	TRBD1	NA	TGTGCCACCATCGGGACAGGGGCCTATGGCTACACCTTC	CATIGTGAYGYTF
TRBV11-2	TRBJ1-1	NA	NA	TGTGCCAGCAGCTTAAGTTTGGGTCAGGGGAAAACTGAAGCTTTCTTT	CASSLSLGQGKTEAFF
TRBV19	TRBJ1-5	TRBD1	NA	TGTGCCAGTAGTGCTGGGACAGACTCCTTGGCCCAGCATTTT	CASSAGTDSLAQHF
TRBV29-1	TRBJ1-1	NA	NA	TGCAGCGCCGGACAAGCGATGAACACTGAAGCTTTCTTT	CSAGQAMNTEAFF
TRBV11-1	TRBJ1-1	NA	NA	TGTGCCAGCAGTGGTACCACAGGGAACACTGAAGCTTTCTTT	CASSGTTGNTEAFF
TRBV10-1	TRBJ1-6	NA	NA	TGCGCCAGCAGTGAGTCGAAATTCCGCAGGGATAAGGGTTCACCCCTCCACTTT	CASSESKFRRDKGSPLHF
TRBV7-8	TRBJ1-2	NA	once	TGTGCCAGCAGCTTATATACAGCTGACCTTAACTATGGCTACACCTTC	CASSLYTADLNYGYTF